These 26 T cell receptor beta chains share one sample of origin, sequenced in a study of identical twins. Each CDR3 protein gets one entry after TCRdb re-called the 5' RACE reads with MiXCR. The data contain 150,000 or so distinct CDR3 sequences, around 3.4% of them seen just once; the ten biggest clones take up 8.1%. Sequencing was performed on memory T cells sorted from blood. Receptor source: a man between 18 and 35 years old in good health.

This clonotype was recorded at least ten times. The V and J genes are TRBV28 and TRBJ1-2; TRBD1 agrees at 9 bases. This CDR3 spans 10 amino acids. The V gene's germline CDR1 is MDHEN and CDR2 SYDVKM. V was pared by 5 bases and J by 13 bases, with 2 bases of the junction left unmatched. In DNA, the CDR3 is TGTGCCAGCAGTGGGACAGGGCTCACCTTC. Amino acid sequence: CASSGTGLTF.

The chain links TRBV5-1 to TRBJ1-1; D gene ambiguous. The CDR3 extends over 13 amino acids. Germline V lookup: CDR1 SGHRS, CDR2 YFSETQ. The V end was cut by 4 bases, the J end by 0 bases, with 7 bases between. Written as DNA, the CDR3 is TGCGCCAGCAGCGAGACCGTGAACACTGAAGCTTTCTTT. Amino acids: CASSETVNTEAFF.

This clonotype turned up a few times. The rearrangement uses TRBV7-6 and TRBJ2-7, with TRBD1 matching over 7 bases. V trimming: 1 base; J trimming: 3 bases; junction bases outside the gene matches: 6. Germline V lookup: CDR1 SGHVS, CDR2 FNYEAQ. This CDR3 has 15 residues. The chain's CDR3 is CASSLVARGIYEQYF. The CDR3 coding sequence is TGTGCCAGCAGCTTAGTTGCCAGGGGGATCTACGAGCAGTACTTC.

This clonotype was observed a handful of times. The gene calls are TRBV20-1 and TRBJ2-3; D possibly uses TRBD1 or TRBD2 (5 bases each). The germline V and J ends were trimmed by 6 bases and 5 bases, with 15 bases remaining between them. Germline V gene data show CDR1 as DFQATT and CDR2 as SNEGSKA (reference sequence). This CDR3 is 13 amino acids long. The CDR3 nucleotides read TGCAGTGCCCCAGGGACGATGCTAGATACGCAGTATTTT. It codes for CSAPGTMLDTQYF.

Ten or more counts support this clonotype. The V call is TRBV27, the J call TRBJ2-5, with 7 bases that match TRBD2. CDR3 size: 15 residues. Germline V gene sequence: CDR1 MNHEY, CDR2 SMNVEV (reference sequence). J was trimmed by 2 bases and V by 6 bases; bases with no gene match: 9. The CDR3 nucleotides are TGTGCCAGCAGACTCGGACTAGTCGGGCAAGAGACCCAGTACTTC. The encoded protein is CASRLGLVGQETQYF.

Ten or more counts support this clonotype. The DNA of the CDR3 is TGCAGTGCACCCCCAGGGTCCAACATGAACACTGAAGCTTTCTTT. Its translation is CSAPPGSNMNTEAFF. V usage is TRBV20-1 and J usage is TRBJ1-1; D perhaps matches TRBD1 (5 bases). The CDR3 length is 15 residues. V lost 6 bases, J lost 0 bases, and 17 bases lay in between. Germline loops: CDR1 DFQATT, CDR2 SNEGSKA (reference sequence).

The table lists this clonotype with many counts. The rearrangement links TRBV20-1 to TRBJ2-3; D remains unclear. This CDR3 is built from 14 residues. Germline-derived CDR1 and CDR2 are DFQATT and SNEGSKA (reference sequence). V lost 1 base, J lost 6 bases, and 14 bases lay in between. In DNA form, the CDR3 reads TGCAGTGCTAGAGGGGGAAGCCTGAGGGATACGCAGTATTTT. This encodes CSARGGSLRDTQYF.

This clonotype was picked up many times. The chain joins TRBV9 to TRBJ2-4, with TRBD2 identical over 9 bases. V dropped 2 bases and J dropped 8; count of bases not matched to a gene: 2. The CDR3 totals 13 residues. CDR1 is SGDLS, CDR2 YYNGEE, per germline. This CDR3 is CASSVGGRDIQYF. The CDR3 nucleotides read TGTGCCAGCAGCGTTGGCGGGAGGGACATTCAGTACTTC.

This clonotype was seen more than once but under ten times. CDR3 amino acids: CASSRSDKDYGYTF. The DNA of the CDR3 is TGTGCCAGCAGCCGCTCGGACAAGGACTATGGCTACACCTTC. This chain links TRBV4-2 with TRBJ1-2, with TRBD1 as a possible D gene (5 bases). Germline V gives CDR1 LGHNA, CDR2 YNFKEQ. Trimming removed 4 bases from V and 3 bases from J, with 12 bases in between. This CDR3 is 14 amino acids long.

The V and J genes are TRBV9 and TRBJ2-3; 8 bases match TRBD2. CDR3 size: 15 residues. The germline gives CDR1 SGDLS, CDR2 YYNGEE. V lost 1 base, J lost 2 bases, and 3 bases stayed unmatched. In DNA form, the CDR3 reads TGTGCCAGCAGCGTAACGGGAGGGGTCACAGATACGCAGTATTTT. Translated, it gives CASSVTGGVTDTQYF.

At least ten counts were recorded for this clonotype. V usage is TRBV5-1 and J usage is TRBJ2-5; 7 positions agree with TRBD1. V shed 3 bases and J 5 bases; nucleotides not matched to a gene: 7. This CDR3 contains 14 residues. The germline CDR1 and CDR2 sequences are SGHRS and YFSETQ. The DNA of the CDR3 is TGCGCCAGCAGCTCGGACAGGCCGGGGGAGACCCAGTACTTC. Translating it yields CASSSDRPGETQYF.

This clonotype was seen many times. The chain combines TRBV27 with TRBJ1-6; D is unresolved. Looked up from germline, CDR1 is MNHEY and CDR2 is SMNVEV (reference sequence). Trimming cost V 5 bases and J 6 bases, with 11 bases left between them. The CDR3 has 14 residues. The CDR3 DNA sequence: TGTGCCAGCAGTGCCATAGGCTCTAATTCACCCCTCCACTTT. Its protein product is CASSAIGSNSPLHF.

This clonotype was counted only a few times. V and J are TRBV7-9 and TRBJ1-1; 8 bases fit TRBD1. The CDR3 length is 15 residues. Trimming cost V 0 bases and J 6 bases; bases outside gene matches: 6. Germline assignment: CDR1 SEHNR and CDR2 FQNEAQ (reference sequence). The CDR3 is CASSLALGQAPEAFF. CDR3 sequence (DNA): TGTGCCAGCAGCTTAGCGCTGGGACAGGCCCCTGAAGCTTTCTTT.

The table lists this clonotype with many counts. The chain uses TRBV6-6 and TRBJ1-1; D gene unclear. CDR1 and CDR2 from the germline V gene are MNHNY and SVGAGI (reference sequence). The CDR3 is 11 amino acids. With 6 bases removed from V and 6 bases from J, the gap between germline ends came to 8 bases. CDR3 in DNA: TGTGCCAGCAGGCCGATCCCTGAAGCTTTCTTT. Translated, it gives CASRPIPEAFF.

This clonotype was seen at least ten times. The rearrangement links TRBV5-1 to TRBJ2-1; D is ambiguous. Deletions cut 0 bases from V and 5 bases from J, with 3 bases between. Germline values: CDR1 SGHRS, CDR2 YFSETQ. The CDR3 has 12 residues. The CDR3, as DNA: TGCGCCAGCAGCTTGGCGCACAATGAGCAGTTCTTC. Protein sequence: CASSLAHNEQFF. The full variable domain, its missing parts supplied by reference TRBV5-1 and TRBJ2-1, is KAGVTQTPRYLIKTRGQQVTLSCSPISGHRSVSWYQQTPGQGLQFLFEYFSETQRNKGNFPGRFSGRQFSNSRSEMNVSTLELGDSALYLCASSLAHNEQFFGPGTRLTVL.

In its sample, this clonotype was seen many times. The chain carries TRBV12-3 or TRBV12-4 and TRBJ1-2; 7 bases fit TRBD1. V gave up 7 bases and J gave up 2 bases; unmatched junction bases: 1. This CDR3 spans 12 amino acids. CDR3 in DNA: TGTGCCAGCACACAGGGGAACTATGGCTACACCTTC. Encoded protein: CASTQGNYGYTF.

The chain is built from TRBV6-1 and TRBJ1-2; no clear D gene. Germline assignment: CDR1 MNHNS and CDR2 SASEGT. The CDR3 loop spans 12 amino acids. Trimming removed 6 bases at V and 6 bases at J, with 11 bases between. CDR3: CASSHGGHGYTF. The DNA of the CDR3 is TGTGCCAGCAGCCACGGTGGGCATGGCTACACCTTC.

In this sample, this clonotype turned up many times. The chain combines TRBV6-1 with TRBJ2-2; 8 bases are shared with TRBD2. This CDR3 is built from 14 residues. Germline CDR1 and CDR2: MNHNS and SASEGT. V was pared by 8 bases and J by 4 bases, with 6 bases of the junction left unmatched. The CDR3 region has the DNA TGTGCCAGCTCAGGGACTAGTAGCACCGGGGAGCTGTTTTTT. Protein: CASSGTSSTGELFF.

The chain carries TRBV4-3 and TRBJ2-1; a possible D gene is TRBD1 (5 bases). V lost 6 bases and J lost 10, with 19 bases in between. The CDR3 has 14 amino acids. CDR1 is LGHNA and CDR2 is YSLEER in the germline V gene. The CDR3 DNA follows: TGCGCCAGCAGTGGCTCACCCAGAGCAGGGGAGCAGTTCTTC. Translating it yields CASSGSPRAGEQFF.

The chain joins TRBV15 to TRBJ2-3, with D possibly being TRBD1 or TRBD2 (5 bases each). The CDR3 loop spans 18 amino acids. Germline assignment: CDR1 LNHNV and CDR2 YYDKDF (reference sequence). Between the trimmed V and J ends, which lost 3 bases and 7 bases, there was a span of 26 bases. The CDR3 reads CATSSSQARGASTYTQYF. The CDR3 nucleotides read TGTGCCACCAGCAGCTCCCAGGCCAGAGGGGCCTCAACCTATACGCAGTATTTT.

Ten or more counts support this clonotype. The V gene is TRBV10-3, the J gene TRBJ1-4, with TRBD1 matching 12 bases. Germline V CDR1 and CDR2: ENHRY, SYGVKD. CDR3 size: 18 residues. J gave up 0 bases and V 3 bases, and 5 bases lay outside the gene matches. CDR3 DNA: TGTGCCATCAGTGATGGGACAGGGGGCGACGCAACTAATGAAAAACTGTTTTTT. Its translation: CAISDGTGGDATNEKLFF.

In its sample, this clonotype was seen many times. The chain combines TRBV5-1 with TRBJ2-3; 7 positions agree with TRBD2. V dropped 0 bases and J dropped 0; count of bases not matched to a gene: 4. CDR1 is SGHRS, CDR2 YFSETQ, per germline. CDR3 length: 16 residues. CDR3 DNA sequence: TGCGCCAGCAGCTTGGTCCCGGGAGGAAGCACAGATACGCAGTATTTT. It specifies CASSLVPGGSTDTQYF.

This clonotype was detected a few times. The chain carries TRBV28 and TRBJ2-3; 9 bases align to TRBD2. The CDR3 is 18 residues long. Germline V gene data show CDR1 as MDHEN and CDR2 as SYDVKM. With 4 bases clipped from V and 1 base from J, the junction kept 12 bases outside the gene matches. The CDR3 sequence: CASSYPSAGGLGTDTQYF. The CDR3 DNA reads TGTGCCAGCAGTTATCCGTCAGCGGGAGGACTCGGCACAGATACGCAGTATTTT.

There are many counts of this clonotype. V usage is TRBV15 and J usage is TRBJ2-1; D is tentatively TRBD1 or TRBD2 (5 bases each). The CDR3 sequence is 13 residues long. Germline V CDR1 and CDR2: LNHNV, YYDKDF (reference sequence). The ends were cut back, 7 bases at V and 1 base at J, with 8 bases in the middle. The CDR3 nucleotides are TGTGCCACCAAAGAGGGGTCCTACAATGAGCAGTTCTTC. Translation gives CATKEGSYNEQFF.

In this sample, this clonotype turned up many times. This sequence joins TRBV5-1 and TRBJ1-4, with a tentative D call TRBD1 (6 bases). V was pared by 0 bases and J by 6 bases, with 12 bases between. CDR3 size: 15 residues. CDR1 is SGHRS, CDR2 YFSETQ, per germline. Written as DNA, the CDR3 is TGCGCCAGCAGCTTGGACGGGGGCCAGGATGAAAAACTGTTTTTT. It encodes CASSLDGGQDEKLFF.

The rearrangement uses TRBV28 and TRBJ2-5, with TRBD1 as a possible D gene (5 bases). This CDR3 region has 12 residues. V was shortened by 10 bases and J by 1 base, with 10 bases between the two germline ends. Germline V lookup: CDR1 MDHEN, CDR2 SYDVKM. For the CDR3, the DNA is TGTGCCACAAAGACAGTCCAAGAGACCCAGTACTTC. This codes for CATKTVQETQYF. The entire variable domain, with the rest obtained from reference TRBV28 and TRBJ2-5, is as follows: DVKVTQSSRYLVKRTGEKVFLECVQDMDHENMFWYRQDPGLGLRLIYFSYDVKMKEKGDIPEGYSVSREKKERFSLILESASTNQTSMYLCATKTVQETQYFGPGTRLLVL.